These 18 T cell receptor beta chains came from one sample sequenced in a study of shared clonotypes between healthy human individuals (dated by TCRdb to about 2020). The library was produced with the immunoSEQ multiplex PCR assay. Not all clones reach the TCRdb copy of this immuneACCESS table, which keeps in-frame sequences only. Checked studies attribute under half of the gap to unresolved V genes and leave the rest unexplained. The sample records nearly 1 million clones, 76% of which are singletons. Together, the top ten hold 1.5% of the sample. Input material: memory CD4+ T cells sorted from blood. The cell subset or site label of this sample denotes: CD45RA-negative fraction. The receptors here all came from a man between 18 and 35 years old in good health.

The gene calls are TRBV10-2 and TRBJ2-7; TRBD1 agrees at 9 bases. The V segment lost 7 bases and the J segment 3 bases; nucleotides outside the gene matches: 4. Looked up from germline, CDR1 is WSHSY and CDR2 is SAAADI. The length of the CDR3 is 13 residues. The CDR3 is CASTKTGGYEQYF. In DNA form, the CDR3 reads TGCGCCAGCACCAAGACAGGGGGCTACGAGCAGTACTTC.

The CDR3, as DNA: TGCAGCGTTGAAGGACAGGGCCCGGGGAAACTGTTTTTT. Protein sequence: CSVEGQGPGKLFF. V is TRBV29-1 and J is TRBJ1-4; 7 positions match TRBD1. Unmatched junction bases numbered 7, after V lost 1 base and J lost 11 bases. Germline V lookup: CDR1 SQVTM, CDR2 ANQGSEA. CDR3 size: 13 residues.

This clone was seen a handful of times. The J gene is TRBJ2-2, the V gene TRBV18; 13 bases fit TRBD2. V trimming: 3 bases; J trimming: 3 bases; junction bases outside the gene matches: 1. Germline V gene lookup returns CDR1 KGHSH and CDR2 LQKENI. The CDR3 runs 16 residues. The CDR3 loop reads CASSPGLAGDTGELFF. For the CDR3, the DNA is TGTGCCAGCTCACCCGGACTAGCGGGAGACACCGGGGAGCTGTTTTTT.

The chain links TRBV15 to TRBJ2-2; 8 nucleotides agree with TRBD1. The CDR3 is made up of 18 amino acids. Trimming cost V 0 bases and J 1 base; bases outside gene matches: 7. Germline V gene lookup returns CDR1 LNHNV and CDR2 YYDKDF (reference sequence). The CDR3 protein is CATSRDDFGQGNTGELFF. In DNA, the CDR3 is TGTGCCACCAGCAGAGACGACTTCGGACAGGGGAACACCGGGGAGCTGTTTTTT.

The chain combines TRBV6-6 with TRBJ2-5; a possible D gene is TRBD1 (6 bases). This CDR3 region has 14 residues. Trimming cost V 5 bases and J 1 base, with 11 bases left between them. Germline-derived CDR1 and CDR2 are MNHNY and SVGAGI (reference sequence). In DNA form, the CDR3 reads TGTGCCAGCAGTGACAGGTCTAGCCAAGAGACCCAGTACTTC. Its translation is CASSDRSSQETQYF.

Here the CDR3 reads CASRYQGTGEAFF. In DNA form, the CDR3 reads TGTGCCAGCAGATATCAGGGAACAGGGGAAGCTTTCTTT. The rearrangement uses TRBV27 and TRBJ1-1; tentative D call: TRBD1 (6 bases). The CDR3 length is 13 residues. Germline V gives CDR1 MNHEY, CDR2 SMNVEV (reference sequence). Trimming removed 6 bases from V and 8 bases from J, with 16 bases in between.

The sample holds one count of this clone. V gene TRBV5-6 combines with J gene TRBJ1-2, with D maybe TRBD1 (5 bases). The V and J ends lost 4 bases and 4 bases respectively, with 14 bases between them. Looked up from germline, CDR1 is SGHDT and CDR2 is YYEEEE. This CDR3 has 14 amino acids. The CDR3 nucleotides read TGTGCCAGCAGCCGTGGGACGGGACTCTATGGCTACACCTTC. Translated: CASSRGTGLYGYTF.

The chain has TRBV5-1 and TRBJ2-1; D tentatively fits TRBD1 or TRBD2 (5 bases each). V was shortened by 1 base and J by 4 bases, with 9 bases between the two germline ends. The germline V gene has CDR1 SGHRS and CDR2 YFSETQ. This CDR3 region has 14 residues. The CDR3 spells CASSLRGVYNEQFF. The DNA for the CDR3 is TGCGCCAGCAGCTTGCGAGGGGTTTACAATGAGCAGTTCTTC. The whole variable domain, remainder taken from reference TRBV5-1 and TRBJ2-1, is KAGVTQTPRYLIKTRGQQVTLSCSPISGHRSVSWYQQTPGQGLQFLFEYFSETQRNKGNFPGRFSGRQFSNSRSEMNVSTLELGDSALYLCASSLRGVYNEQFFGPGTRLTVL.

The chain recombines TRBV4-3 with TRBJ2-1; tentatively, D is TRBD1 or TRBD2 (6 bases each). Germline V gene lookup returns CDR1 LGHNA and CDR2 YSLEER. This CDR3 region has 15 residues. The ends were cut back, 1 base at V and 1 base at J, with 8 bases in the middle. The CDR3 is CASSQAGASYNEQFF. The DNA of the CDR3 is TGCGCCAGCAGCCAAGCGGGGGCTTCCTACAATGAGCAGTTCTTC.

With regard to this clone: The same CDR3 arises from other DNA sequences in this sample as well. V is TRBV5-1 and J is TRBJ1-2, with 7 bases matching TRBD1. This CDR3 region has 13 residues. Germline CDR1 SGHRS, CDR2 YFSETQ. J was trimmed by 2 bases and V by 4 bases; bases with no gene match: 2. The CDR3 region has the DNA TGCGCCAGCAGCCCGACAGGGAACTATGGCTACACCTTC. Its translation: CASSPTGNYGYTF.

V gene TRBV30 combines with J gene TRBJ1-2; D might be TRBD1 (5 bases). The V gene lost 3 bases and the J gene lost 4 bases, with 18 bases spanning the gap. Germline V gives CDR1 GTSNPN, CDR2 SVGIG (reference sequence). This CDR3 is 15 amino acids long. The CDR3 DNA reads TGTGCCTGGAGGGGGGATTACGGCAGTTCCTATGGCTACACCTTC. As protein: CAWRGDYGSSYGYTF.

This clone was counted a single time. The chain recombines TRBV30 with TRBJ2-7; 14 bases map to TRBD2. The germline gives CDR1 GTSNPN, CDR2 SVGIG (reference sequence). V dropped 0 bases and J dropped 1; count of bases not matched to a gene: 17. The CDR3 spans 21 residues. The chain's CDR3 is CAWSVSFLVGTSGSKSYEQYF. The CDR3 region has the DNA TGTGCCTGGAGTGTATCGTTTTTGGTGGGGACTAGCGGGAGCAAGTCCTACGAGCAGTACTTC.

This clone was recorded once. The chain uses TRBV30 and TRBJ1-2; TRBD1 might be the D (5 bases). The CDR3 is 12 residues long. The V end lost 7 bases, the J end lost 8 bases, and 17 bases lay between the germline ends. Per germline, CDR1 GTSNPN and CDR2 SVGIG (reference sequence). CDR3 residues: CASFKGTRGYTF. In nucleotides, the CDR3 is TGTGCCTCCTTTAAAGGGACGAGAGGCTACACCTTC.

The CDR3 here is CASSLYGRTDDQPQHF. DNA of the CDR3: TGTGCCAGCAGCTTATACGGAAGGACTGACGATCAGCCCCAGCATTTT. The chain links TRBV5-5 to TRBJ1-5; D uncertain. Trimming left V 2 bases short and J 5 bases short, with 17 bases between. The CDR3 has 16 residues. Germline V gives CDR1 SGHKS, CDR2 YYEKEE (reference sequence).

This clone has only one observation. The V gene is TRBV2, the J gene TRBJ2-1; 11 nucleotides agree with TRBD2. After removal of 4 bases from V and 6 bases from J, the junction contained 5 bases not matched to a gene. The CDR3 is 15 residues long. Germline V lookup: CDR1 SNHLY, CDR2 FYNNEI. The CDR3: CASSANSGRANEQFF. The CDR3 DNA follows: TGTGCCAGCAGTGCTAATAGCGGGAGGGCCAATGAGCAGTTCTTC. Drawing the rest from reference TRBV2 and TRBJ2-1, the complete variable domain is EPEVTQTPSHQVTQMGQEVILRCVPISNHLYFYWYRQILGQKVEFLVSFYNNEISEKSEIFDDQFSVERPDGSNFTLKIRSTKLEDSAMYFCASSANSGRANEQFFGPGTRLTVL.

The chain combines TRBV18 with TRBJ1-5, with D possibly TRBD1 on 6 matching bases. V lost 3 bases and J 5 bases, leaving 17 bases between the germline ends. Germline values: CDR1 KGHSH, CDR2 LQKENI. The CDR3 is 16 amino acids. In DNA, the CDR3 is TGTGCCAGCTCACCCGAGATCGACAGGACGGATCAGCCCCAGCATTTT. The encoded protein is CASSPEIDRTDQPQHF.

The rearrangement joins TRBV2 to TRBJ2-3; D might be TRBD1 (5 bases). CDR3 length equals 13 residues. Trimming took 8 bases from V and 2 from J, leaving 11 bases between them. CDR1 and CDR2 from the germline V gene are SNHLY and FYNNEI. CDR3 nucleotide sequence: TGTGCCAGCGGCGTCAGGGCCACAGATACGCAGTATTTT. It encodes CASGVRATDTQYF.

V is TRBV7-2 and J is TRBJ1-1; D may be TRBD1 (5 bases). Germline CDR1 SGHTA, CDR2 FQGNSA. V was clipped by 5 bases and J by 1 base, with 14 bases between them. The CDR3 is 15 amino acids. Here the CDR3 reads CASSEGGGRNTEAFF. The CDR3 DNA sequence: TGTGCCAGCAGCGAAGGTGGGGGTCGGAACACTGAAGCTTTCTTT.